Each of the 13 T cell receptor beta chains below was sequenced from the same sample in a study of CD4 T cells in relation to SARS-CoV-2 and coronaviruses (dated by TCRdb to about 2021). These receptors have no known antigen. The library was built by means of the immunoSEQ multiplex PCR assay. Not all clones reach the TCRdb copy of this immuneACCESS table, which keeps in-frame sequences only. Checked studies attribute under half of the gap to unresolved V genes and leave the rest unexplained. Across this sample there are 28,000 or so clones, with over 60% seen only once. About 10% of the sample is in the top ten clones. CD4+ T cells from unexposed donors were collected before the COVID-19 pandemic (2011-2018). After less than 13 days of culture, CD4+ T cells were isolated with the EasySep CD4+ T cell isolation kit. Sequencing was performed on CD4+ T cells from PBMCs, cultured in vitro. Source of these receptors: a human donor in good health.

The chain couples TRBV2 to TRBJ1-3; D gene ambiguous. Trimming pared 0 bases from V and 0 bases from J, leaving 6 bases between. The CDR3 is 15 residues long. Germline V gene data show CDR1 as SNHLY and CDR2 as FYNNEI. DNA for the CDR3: TGTGCCAGCAGTGAAGCGGAGAACTCTGGAAACACCATATATTTT. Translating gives CASSEAENSGNTIYF. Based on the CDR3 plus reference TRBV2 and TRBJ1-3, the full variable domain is EPEVTQTPSHQVTQMGQEVILRCVPISNHLYFYWYRQILGQKVEFLVSFYNNEISEKSEIFDDQFSVERPDGSNFTLKIRSTKLEDSAMYFCASSEAENSGNTIYFGEGSWLTVV.

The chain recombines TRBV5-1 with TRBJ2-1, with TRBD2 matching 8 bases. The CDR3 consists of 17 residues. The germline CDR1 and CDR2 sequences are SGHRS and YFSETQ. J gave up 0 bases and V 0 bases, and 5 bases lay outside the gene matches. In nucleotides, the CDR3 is TGCGCCAGCAGCTTGGCCTCAACTAGCGGCTCCTACAATGAGCAGTTCTTC. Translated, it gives CASSLASTSGSYNEQFF.

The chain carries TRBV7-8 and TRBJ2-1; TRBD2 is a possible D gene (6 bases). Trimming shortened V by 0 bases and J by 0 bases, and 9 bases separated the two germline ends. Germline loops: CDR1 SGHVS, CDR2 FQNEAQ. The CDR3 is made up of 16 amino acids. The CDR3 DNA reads TGTGCCAGCAGCTTAGCTCTAGCGAGCTCCTACAATGAGCAGTTCTTC. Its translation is CASSLALASSYNEQFF.

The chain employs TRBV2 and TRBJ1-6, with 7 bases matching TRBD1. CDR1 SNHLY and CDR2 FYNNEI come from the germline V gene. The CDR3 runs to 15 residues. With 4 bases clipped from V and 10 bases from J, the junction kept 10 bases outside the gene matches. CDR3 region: CASSVDRAAGSPLHF. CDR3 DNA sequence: TGTGCCAGCAGTGTAGACAGGGCAGCTGGCTCACCCCTCCACTTT.

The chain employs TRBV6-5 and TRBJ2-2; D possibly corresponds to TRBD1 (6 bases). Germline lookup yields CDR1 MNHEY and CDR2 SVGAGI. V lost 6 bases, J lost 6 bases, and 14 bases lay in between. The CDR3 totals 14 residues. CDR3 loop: CASRQTQGSGELFF. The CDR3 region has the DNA TGTGCCAGCAGGCAGACACAGGGATCCGGGGAGCTGTTTTTT.

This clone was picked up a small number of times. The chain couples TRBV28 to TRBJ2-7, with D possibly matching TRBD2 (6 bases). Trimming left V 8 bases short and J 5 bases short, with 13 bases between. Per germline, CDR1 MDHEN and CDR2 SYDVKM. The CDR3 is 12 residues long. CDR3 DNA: TGTGCCAGCTGGACTACGAACGACGAGCAGTACTTC. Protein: CASWTTNDEQYF.

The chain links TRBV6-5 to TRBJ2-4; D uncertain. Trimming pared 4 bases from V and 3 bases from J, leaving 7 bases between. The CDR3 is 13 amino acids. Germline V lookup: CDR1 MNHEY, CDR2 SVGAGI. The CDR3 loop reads CASSWASKNIQYF. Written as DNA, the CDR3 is TGTGCCAGCAGTTGGGCCAGCAAAAACATTCAGTACTTC.

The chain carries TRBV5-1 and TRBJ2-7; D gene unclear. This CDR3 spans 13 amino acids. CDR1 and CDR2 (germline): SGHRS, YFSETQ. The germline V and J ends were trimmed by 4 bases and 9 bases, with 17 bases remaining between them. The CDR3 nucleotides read TGCGCCAGCAGCCCGGAAAGGGAATTCGCGCAGTACTTC. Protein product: CASSPEREFAQYF.

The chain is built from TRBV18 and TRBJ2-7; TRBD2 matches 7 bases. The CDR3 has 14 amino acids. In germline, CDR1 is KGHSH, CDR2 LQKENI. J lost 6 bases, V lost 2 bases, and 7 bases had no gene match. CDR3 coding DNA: TGTGCCAGCTCACCAACTAGCGATTATTCCGAGCAGTACTTC. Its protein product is CASSPTSDYSEQYF.

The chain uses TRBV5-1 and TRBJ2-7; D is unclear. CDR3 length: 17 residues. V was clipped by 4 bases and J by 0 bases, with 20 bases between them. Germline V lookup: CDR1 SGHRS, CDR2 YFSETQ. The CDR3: CASSLVYLRVGSYEQYF. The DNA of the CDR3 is TGCGCCAGCAGCCTTGTTTATTTAAGGGTCGGCTCCTACGAGCAGTACTTC.

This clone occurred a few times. Written as DNA, the CDR3 is TGTGCCAGCCAGAGAGCGGAGAGCTCCTACAATGAGCAGTTCTTC. Translation gives CASQRAESSYNEQFF. The rearrangement uses TRBV7-9 and TRBJ2-1; D perhaps matches TRBD2 (5 bases). This CDR3 has 15 residues. Germline V gene sequence: CDR1 SEHNR, CDR2 FQNEAQ (reference sequence). Trimming cost V 8 bases and J 0 bases, with 14 bases left between them. The variable domain in full, completed from reference TRBV7-9 and TRBJ2-1, reads DTGVSQNPRHKITKRGQNVTFRCDPISEHNRLYWYRQTLGQGPEFLTYFQNEAQLEKSRLLSDRFSAERPKGSFSTLEIQRTEQGDSAMYLCASQRAESSYNEQFFGPGTRLTVL.

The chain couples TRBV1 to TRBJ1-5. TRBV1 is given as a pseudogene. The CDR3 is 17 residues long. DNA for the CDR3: TGCACCAGCAGCCATCAGACGGGCATAAATAGCAATCAGCCCCAGCATTTT. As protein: CTSSHQTGINSNQPQHF.

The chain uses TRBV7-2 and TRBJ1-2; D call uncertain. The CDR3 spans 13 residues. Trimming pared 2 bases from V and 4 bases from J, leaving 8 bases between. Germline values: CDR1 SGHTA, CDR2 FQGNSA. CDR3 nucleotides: TGTGCCAGCAGCTTAAGGGCCTCCTATGGCTACACCTTC. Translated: CASSLRASYGYTF. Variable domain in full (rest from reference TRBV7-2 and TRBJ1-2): GAGVSQSPSNKVTEKGKDVELRCDPISGHTALYWYRQSLGQGLEFLIYFQGNSAPDKSGLPSDRFSAERTGGSVSTLTIQRTQQEDSAVYLCASSLRASYGYTFGSGTRLTVV.